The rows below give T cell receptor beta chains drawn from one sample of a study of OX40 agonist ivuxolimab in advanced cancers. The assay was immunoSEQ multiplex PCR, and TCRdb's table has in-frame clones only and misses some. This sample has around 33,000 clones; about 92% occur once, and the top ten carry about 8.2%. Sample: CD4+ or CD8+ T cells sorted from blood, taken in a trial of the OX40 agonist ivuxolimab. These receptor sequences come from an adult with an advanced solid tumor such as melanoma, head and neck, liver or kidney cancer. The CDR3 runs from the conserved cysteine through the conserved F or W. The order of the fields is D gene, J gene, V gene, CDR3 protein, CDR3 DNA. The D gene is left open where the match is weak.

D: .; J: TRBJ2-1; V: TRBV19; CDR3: CASSIVNLNEQFF; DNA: TGTGCCAGTAGTATTGTGAACCTCAATGAGCAGTTCTTC
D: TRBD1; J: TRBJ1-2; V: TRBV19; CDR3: CATTNPRRGRNYGYTF; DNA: TGTGCCACCACTAACCCTCGCAGGGGGCGAAACTATGGCTACACCTTC
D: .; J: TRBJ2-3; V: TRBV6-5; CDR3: CASSARTPGTDTQYF; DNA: TGTGCCAGCAGTGCCCGGACCCCAGGGACAGATACGCAGTATTTT
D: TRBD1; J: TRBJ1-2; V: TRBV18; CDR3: CASSPNSGQGENSGYTF; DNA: TGTGCCAGCTCACCAAATTCAGGACAGGGGGAAAACTCTGGCTACACCTTC
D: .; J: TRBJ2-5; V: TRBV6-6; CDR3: CASSRDSRRETQYF; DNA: TGTGCCAGCAGCCGAGACAGCCGGCGGGAGACCCAGTACTTC
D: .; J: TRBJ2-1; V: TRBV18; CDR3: CASSPQASYNEQFF; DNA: TGTGCCAGCTCACCGCAAGCTAGCTACAATGAGCAGTTCTTC
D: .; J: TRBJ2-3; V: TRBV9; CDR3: CASSAAASTDTQYF; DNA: TGTGCCAGCAGCGCAGCGGCTAGCACAGATACGCAGTATTTT
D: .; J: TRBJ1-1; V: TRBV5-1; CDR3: CASTPGENTEAFF; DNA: TGCGCCAGCACACCCGGGGAAAACACTGAAGCTTTCTTT
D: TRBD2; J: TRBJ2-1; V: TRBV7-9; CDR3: CASSPRIVAGGFYNEQFF; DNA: TGTGCCAGCAGCCCCCGAATTGTAGCGGGAGGCTTTTACAATGAGCAGTTCTTC
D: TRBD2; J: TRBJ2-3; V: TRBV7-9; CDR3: CASSQTSGSADTQYF; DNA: TGTGCCAGCAGCCAAACTAGCGGATCCGCAGATACGCAGTATTTT
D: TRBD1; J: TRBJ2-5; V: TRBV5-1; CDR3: CASSSYRGRQETQYF; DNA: TGCGCCAGCAGCTCCTACAGGGGAAGGCAAGAGACCCAGTACTTC
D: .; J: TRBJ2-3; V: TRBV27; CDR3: CASSLTRWGDSTDTQYF; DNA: TGTGCCAGCAGTTTAACGAGGTGGGGGGACAGCACAGATACGCAGTATTTT
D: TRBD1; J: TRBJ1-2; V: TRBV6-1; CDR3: CASGPGTGDNYGYTF; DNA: TGTGCCAGCGGTCCCGGGACAGGGGATAACTATGGCTACACCTTC
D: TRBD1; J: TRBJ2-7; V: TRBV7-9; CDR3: CASSLVGDSSYEQYF; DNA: TGTGCCAGCAGCTTAGTAGGGGACAGCTCCTACGAGCAGTACTTC
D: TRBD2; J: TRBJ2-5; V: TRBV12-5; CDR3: CASGTGTSGIETQYF; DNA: TGTGCTAGTGGTACCGGGACTAGCGGGATAGAGACCCAGTACTTC
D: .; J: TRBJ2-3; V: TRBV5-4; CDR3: CASSAPWGDIGTDTQYF; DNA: TGTGCCAGCAGCGCACCGTGGGGGGACATAGGCACAGATACGCAGTATTTT
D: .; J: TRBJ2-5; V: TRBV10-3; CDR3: CAISDSGRQQETQYF; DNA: TGTGCCATCAGTGATTCAGGCAGACAACAAGAGACCCAGTACTTC
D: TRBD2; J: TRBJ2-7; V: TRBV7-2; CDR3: CASSSFQREGGYEQYF; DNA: TGTGCCAGCAGCTCCTTCCAGCGGGAGGGGGGCTACGAGCAGTACTTC
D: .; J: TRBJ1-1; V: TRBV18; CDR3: CASSQSQDMNTEAFF; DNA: TGTGCCAGCTCCCAAAGCCAAGATATGAACACTGAAGCTTTCTTT
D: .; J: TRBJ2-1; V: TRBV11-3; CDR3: CASSQGLASYNEQFF; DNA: TGTGCCAGCAGCCAGGGACTGGCCTCCTACAATGAGCAGTTCTTC
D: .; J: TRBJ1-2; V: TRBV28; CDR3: CASISGGRRYGYTF; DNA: TGTGCCAGCATCTCGGGCGGAAGACGATATGGCTACACCTTC
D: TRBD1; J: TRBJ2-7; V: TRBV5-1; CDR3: CASSLTGQRYEQYF; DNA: TGCGCCAGCAGCCTGACAGGGCAACGTTACGAGCAGTACTTC